This record concerns one T cell receptor (beta chain) sequence. Its antigen is unknown. The V end lost 3 bases, the J end lost 7 bases, and 21 bases lay between the germline ends. CDR3 size: 16 residues. Germline values: CDR1 ENHRY, CDR2 SYGVKD. In the study's own analysis: A productive frequency of 2.59 x 10-5 was the lowest detectable. Libraries were prepared by immunoSEQ multiplex PCR; TCRdb keeps only in-frame clonotypes and omits some of them. The V and J calls and clone size are taken from that table; D and trimming were inferred from the DNA. There are approximately 35,000 clones in the sample; roughly 82% occur only once, and roughly 2.3% lies in the top ten. The data stem from a study of STAT5B mutations in CD4+ large granular lymphocyte leukemia. General study points: Compared with healthy controls (2/35), patient top clones favored TRBV06 (8/27).

Healthy controls were blood donor buffy coats. The TCR was taken from a human donor in good health. The V call is TRBV10-3, the J call TRBJ1-2, with D perhaps TRBD1 (6 bases). The sample consisted of CD4+ T cells from blood buffy coats. CDR3 amino acids: CAISDGNLGGRSGYTF. The DNA of the CDR3 is TGTGCCATCAGTGATGGGAATTTGGGGGGGCGGAGTGGCTACACCTTC.